This T cell receptor beta chain stems from a study of PD-1 blockade in classical Hodgkin lymphoma. Study-level information: Nivolumab was administered to patients intravenously at 3 mg/kg every 2 weeks.

Each of the patients experienced relapse following autologous stem cell transplantation, and their brentuximab vedotin exposure differed. Complete response, partial response or progressive disease were the best responses. Points from the study as a whole: Patients newly diagnosed and complete responders had comparable baseline diversity. Significantly greater TCR diversity emerged by C4D1 in CD4+ cells but not CD8+ cells.

Concerning this clone itself: What it binds is not known.

Clones were sequenced by immunoSEQ multiplex PCR, and TCRdb holds only the in-frame ones, with some missing. The sample yields 45,000 to 50,000 clones, around three quarters seen once. The source is a human donor with classical Hodgkin lymphoma. The material sequenced was peripheral blood mononuclear cells (PBMCs), taken before the second cycle of nivolumab.

CDR3 amino acids: CASSGRPGVNEKLFF. The CDR3 bases are TGCGCCAGCAGCGGACGGCCGGGGGTTAATGAAAAACTGTTTTTT. The chain links TRBV5-1 to TRBJ1-4; D might be TRBD1 (5 bases). The length of the CDR3 is 15 residues. The V and J ends lost 4 bases and 4 bases respectively, with 14 bases between them. Germline V gives CDR1 SGHRS, CDR2 YFSETQ.